Detailed here is one T cell receptor (beta chain). The antigen is undetermined. PCR or immunohistochemistry showed mismatch repair deficiency in every enrolled patient. The TCR-sequenced patients were three responders to pembrolizumab. The germline CDR1 and CDR2 sequences are SGHTA and FQGNSA. J gave up 4 bases and V 1 base, and 3 bases lay outside the gene matches. The CDR3 is 16 residues long. The sample originates from a study of PD-1 blockade in mismatch repair-deficient tumors. Study-level background: All were previously treated, progressing patients with eleven to twelve mismatch repair-deficient cancer types. The study's findings and limits: Tumor-resident clones, often undetectable pretreatment in blood, expanded then contracted after pembrolizumab.

The assay was immunoSEQ multiplex PCR, and TCRdb's table has in-frame clones only and misses some. Among around 37,000 clones listed, over 80% were seen once. This sequence was found in an adult with mismatch repair-deficient cancer. This chain connects TRBV7-2 to TRBJ2-3; 12 bases align to TRBD2. The sample in question was PBMCs, obtained about 40 weeks after starting pembrolizumab. Here the CDR3 reads CASSLGLAGGADTQYF. CDR3 DNA: TGTGCCAGCAGCTTAGGTCTAGCGGGAGGGGCAGATACGCAGTATTTT.